This TCR beta chain was identified during a study of blood T cell repertoires in COVID-19. Germline assignment: CDR1 SGHRS and CDR2 YFSETQ. V lost 4 bases to trimming and J lost 2 bases, with 10 bases between them. The CDR3 consists of 14 residues. Sequencing used immunoSEQ multiplex PCR; TCRdb keeps in-frame clones, though not all of them. This table has more than 200,000 clones, 86% appearing once. The clonotype comes from a woman between 45 and 65 years old with COVID-19, enrolled during active disease. What was sequenced was peripheral blood. This chain links TRBV5-1 with TRBJ1-3, with a tentative D call TRBD1 (5 bases). The CDR3 sequence is CASSLGGTGNTIYF. In nucleotides, the CDR3 is TGCGCCAGCAGCCTTGGGGGGACTGGAAACACCATATATTTT.